The T cell receptor beta chain described here comes from a study of cytomegalovirus exposure and HLA in healthy donors. Germline V gene sequence: CDR1 MNHNS, CDR2 SASEGT. This CDR3 is built from 15 residues. The V end lost 3 bases, the J end lost 6 bases, and 17 bases lay between the germline ends. This clone came up once. PCR was performed using 60 Vbeta and 13 Jbeta primers. The table came from immunoSEQ multiplex PCR; TCRdb's copy has only in-frame clones and leaves some out. The sample has approximately 140,000 clones, roughly 83% seen once. This clonotype originated in a girl aged 2 to 9 in good health and CMV-seronegative. Sequencing was carried out using PBMCs. The rearrangement links TRBV6-1 to TRBJ2-5; a possible D gene is TRBD1 (6 bases). The CDR3 DNA follows: TGTGCCAGCAGTGAGGCTCCAGGGGTCCCCAAGACCCAGTACTTC. It encodes CASSEAPGVPKTQYF.